Listed below are T cell receptor beta chains from one sample, sequenced in a study of CD8+CD57+ T cells in acquired aplastic anemia. TCRdb reprocessed the reads via MiXCR and lists one record per CDR3 protein. Of more than 150,000 distinct CDR3 sequences in the sample, 48% were seen once. Sequenced material: sorted CD4+, CD8+, or CD8+CD57+ T cells (not recorded which) from PBMCs. These TCRs come from a human donor with aplastic anemia. Each CDR3 is given with its conserved first and last residue.

cdr3_aa j_call v_call cdr3_length
CAPAGGGYEQYF TRBJ2-7 TRBV9 12
CASSRAGQSNSPLHF TRBJ1-6 TRBV19 15
CASSPPGQGAGEQFF TRBJ2-1 TRBV27 15
CASSLKQGYGEQYF TRBJ2-7 TRBV12-3/TRBV12-4 14
CATSDRDETQYF TRBJ2-5 TRBV2 12
CASSYSGTGLNTEAFF TRBJ1-1 TRBV6-5 16
CASSPRSLPKELFF TRBJ1-4 TRBV18 14
CASSSTGVSGNTIHF TRBJ1-3 TRBV6-2/TRBV6-3 15
CASSLSRDSHEQYF TRBJ2-7 TRBV7-2 14
CASTLDSEQFF TRBJ2-1 TRBV6-2/TRBV6-3 11
CASSPEVGFYYEQYF TRBJ2-7 TRBV6-1 15
CASGGQGFTEAFF TRBJ1-1 TRBV19 13
CASSSNDEQYF TRBJ2-7 TRBV7-6 11
CSASWLRRDSSQETQYF TRBJ2-5 TRBV20-1 17
CAWSPGLTGANVLTF TRBJ2-6 TRBV30 15
CATSREGRDVDEQYF TRBJ2-7 TRBV15 15
CAVGQSYEQYF TRBJ2-7 TRBV24-1 11
CASSSLPGETQYF TRBJ2-5 TRBV7-2 13
CASSSTAGGSYEQYF TRBJ2-7 TRBV6-1 15
CASSIDRAGYYGYTF TRBJ1-2 TRBV19 15
CASSQRGRSTDTQYF TRBJ2-3 TRBV11-3 15
CASSLSQGASYNSPLHF TRBJ1-6 TRBV27 17
CSARRVYNQPQHF TRBJ1-5 TRBV20-1 13
CASSGTGLGEQYF TRBJ2-7 TRBV12-3/TRBV12-4 13
CSVDERDTGELFF TRBJ2-2 TRBV29-1 13
CASSNARGPTEAFF TRBJ1-1 TRBV2 14
CAISDGRSLLNTGELFF TRBJ2-2 TRBV10-3 17
CASSLTGGLDEQYF TRBJ2-7 TRBV7-2 14
CASSGQPSGNTIYF TRBJ1-3 TRBV2 14
CASTSGEGYNSPLHF TRBJ1-6 TRBV5-4 15
CASTLRGQGGSYNEQFF TRBJ2-1 TRBV5-1 17
CASSDPFGLEQYF TRBJ2-7 TRBV25-1 13